This note documents a single T cell receptor (beta chain) sequence. These data belong to a study of blood T cell repertoires in COVID-19. Study as a whole: In each case, the material was cDNA or gDNA derived from T cells, B-cell-depleted T cells, or PBMCs.

Source study methods: Amplification from reference gene primers served as the basis for estimated nucleated cell counts. Sequencing used immunoSEQ multiplex PCR; TCRdb keeps in-frame clones, though not all of them. The V and J calls and the clone size are those of that table, but D and trimming were determined from the DNA. Of approximately 140,000 clones in the sample, approximately 80% were seen once. The CDR3 consists of 15 residues. With V trimmed by 2 bases and J by 5 bases, 7 bases remained unmatched. Germline values: CDR1 LGHNA, CDR2 YNFKEQ. This clonotype was obtained from a woman older than 75 in a cohort sampled during active or convalescent COVID-19. Input material: peripheral blood. V and J are TRBV4-2 and TRBJ1-1; 8 bases fit TRBD1. CDR3 in DNA: TGTGCCAGCAGCCAATTGGACAGGGAAGGGACTGAAGCTTTCTTT. Protein: CASSQLDREGTEAFF.